The clone carrying this T cell receptor (beta chain) appeared a single time. Antigen unknown. Sequencing used immunoSEQ multiplex PCR; TCRdb keeps in-frame clones, though not all of them. The sample carries over 70,000 clones, around 80% recorded once. The data are from a study of glioma-infiltrating T cells after dendritic cell vaccination. At the level of the study: Dendritic cells derived from monocytes and pulsed with autologous tumor lysate formed the vaccine. Patients received three intradermal dendritic cell vaccine injections at biweekly intervals. Study findings and constraints: Patients with more pretreatment TILs had longer time to progression and survival.

Sequencing was performed on blood, taken before dendritic cell vaccination. The sequence derives from a human donor with glioblastoma.

The CDR3 DNA is TGTGCCAGCAGTTCGGACAGAAACTCGGGTGGAAACACCATATATTTT. Translating it yields CASSSDRNSGGNTIYF. The chain uses TRBV6-5 and TRBJ1-3; tentatively, D is TRBD1 (6 bases). Germline lookup yields CDR1 MNHEY and CDR2 SVGAGI. Trimming cost V 4 bases and J 3 bases, with 16 bases left between them. This CDR3 comprises 16 residues.